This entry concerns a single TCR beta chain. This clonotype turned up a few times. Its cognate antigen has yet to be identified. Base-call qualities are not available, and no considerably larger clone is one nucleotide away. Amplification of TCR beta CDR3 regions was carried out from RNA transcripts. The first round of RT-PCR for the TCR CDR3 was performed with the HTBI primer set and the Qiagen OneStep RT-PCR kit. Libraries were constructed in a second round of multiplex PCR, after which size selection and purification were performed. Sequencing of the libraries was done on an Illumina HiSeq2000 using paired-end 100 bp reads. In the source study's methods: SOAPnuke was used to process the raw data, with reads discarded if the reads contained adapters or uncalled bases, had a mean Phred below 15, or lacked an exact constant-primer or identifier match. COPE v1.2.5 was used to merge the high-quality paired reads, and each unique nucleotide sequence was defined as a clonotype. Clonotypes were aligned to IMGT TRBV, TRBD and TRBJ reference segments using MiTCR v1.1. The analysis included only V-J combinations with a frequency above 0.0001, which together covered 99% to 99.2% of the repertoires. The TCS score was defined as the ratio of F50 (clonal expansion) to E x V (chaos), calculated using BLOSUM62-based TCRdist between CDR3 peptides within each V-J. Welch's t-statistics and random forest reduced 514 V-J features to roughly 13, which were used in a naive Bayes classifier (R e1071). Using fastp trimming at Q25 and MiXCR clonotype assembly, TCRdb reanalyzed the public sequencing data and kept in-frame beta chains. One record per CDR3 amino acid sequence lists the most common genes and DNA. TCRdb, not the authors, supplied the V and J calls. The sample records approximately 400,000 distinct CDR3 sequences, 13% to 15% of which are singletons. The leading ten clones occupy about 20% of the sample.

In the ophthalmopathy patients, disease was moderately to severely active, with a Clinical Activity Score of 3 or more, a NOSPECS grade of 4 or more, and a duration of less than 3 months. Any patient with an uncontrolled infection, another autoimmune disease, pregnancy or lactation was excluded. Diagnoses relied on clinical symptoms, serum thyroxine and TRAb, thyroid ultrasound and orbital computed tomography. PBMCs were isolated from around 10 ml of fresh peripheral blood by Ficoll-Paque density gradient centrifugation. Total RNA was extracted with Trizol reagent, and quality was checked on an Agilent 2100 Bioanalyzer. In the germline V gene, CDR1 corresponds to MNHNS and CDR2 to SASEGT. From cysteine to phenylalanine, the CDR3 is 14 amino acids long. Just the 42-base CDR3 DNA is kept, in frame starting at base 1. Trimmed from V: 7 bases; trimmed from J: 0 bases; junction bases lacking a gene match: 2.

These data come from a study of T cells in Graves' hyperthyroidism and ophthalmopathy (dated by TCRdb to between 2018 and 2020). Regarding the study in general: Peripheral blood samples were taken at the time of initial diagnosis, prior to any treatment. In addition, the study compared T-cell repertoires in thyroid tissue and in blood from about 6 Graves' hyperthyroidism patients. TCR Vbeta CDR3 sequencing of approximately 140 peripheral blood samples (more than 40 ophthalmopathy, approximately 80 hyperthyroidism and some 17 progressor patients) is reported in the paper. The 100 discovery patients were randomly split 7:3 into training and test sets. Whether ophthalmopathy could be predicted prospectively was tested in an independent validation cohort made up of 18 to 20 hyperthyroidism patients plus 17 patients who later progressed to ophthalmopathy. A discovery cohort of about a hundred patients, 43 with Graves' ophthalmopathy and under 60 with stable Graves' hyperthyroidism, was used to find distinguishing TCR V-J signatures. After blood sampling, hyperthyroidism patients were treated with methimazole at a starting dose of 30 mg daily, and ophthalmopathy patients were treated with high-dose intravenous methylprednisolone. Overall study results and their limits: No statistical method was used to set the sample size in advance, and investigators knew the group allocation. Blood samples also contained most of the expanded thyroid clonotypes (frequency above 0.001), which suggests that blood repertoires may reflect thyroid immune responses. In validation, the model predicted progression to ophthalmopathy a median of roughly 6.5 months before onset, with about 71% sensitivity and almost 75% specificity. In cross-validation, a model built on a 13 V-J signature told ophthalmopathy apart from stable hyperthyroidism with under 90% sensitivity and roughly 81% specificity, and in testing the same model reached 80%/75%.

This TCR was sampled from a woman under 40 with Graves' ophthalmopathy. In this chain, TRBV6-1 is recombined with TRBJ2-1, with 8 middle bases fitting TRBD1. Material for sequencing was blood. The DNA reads TGTGCCAGCAATACAGGGGGCTCCTACAATGAGCAGTTCTTC. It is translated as CASNTGGSYNEQFF.